Here is one TCR beta chain with its context. The antigen is undetermined. This sample includes further DNA sequences coding for the same CDR3. Reverse transcription of extracted RNA yielded cDNA, which provided the sequencing template. The method was immunoSEQ multiplex PCR; TCRdb's version includes in-frame clones alone and lacks a portion of them. Of more than 150,000 clones listed, around three fifths were seen once; the top ten hold roughly 15%. This sample is part of a study of CD8+ T cells in alopecia areata. Trimming removed 0 bases at V and 0 bases at J, with 6 bases between. The CDR3 runs to 14 residues. The germline V gene has CDR1 GTSNPN and CDR2 SVGIG (reference sequence). Study-wide results and limits: Scalp sequencing captures resident alphabeta T cells of normal skin too.

The clonotype originates from a human donor with alopecia areata. The source was CD4+ T cells sorted from blood, collected at week 0. The J gene is TRBJ1-3, the V gene TRBV30; D perhaps matches TRBD1 (5 bases). CDR3 DNA: TGTGCCTGGAGTGTAGACAGCTCTGGAAACACCATATATTTT. This encodes CAWSVDSSGNTIYF.